This paragraph reports one T cell receptor (beta chain). The record originates from a study of T cell responses to AZD1222 COVID-19 vaccine. There are 17 residues in the CDR3. Germline V CDR1 and CDR2: LNHDA, SQIVND (reference sequence). Trimming stripped 6 bases from V and 4 bases from J, with 22 bases between. Here immunoSEQ multiplex PCR was the method, and the copy in TCRdb shows in-frame clones only, minus some. Of some 25,000 clones in the sample, roughly 88% were seen once. This receptor was identified in an adult who received the AZD1222 COVID-19 vaccine. This chain joins TRBV19 and TRBJ2-1; D not certain. This material consisted of peripheral blood, taken 28 days after the second AZD1222 dose. The CDR3 DNA sequence: TGTGCCAGTAGCGATCAACTCGGGCAGAGTAAATACAATGAGCAGTTCTTC. Translated, it gives CASSDQLGQSKYNEQFF.